A single sample gave rise to the 30 T cell receptor beta chains below, sequenced in a study of T cell responses to AZD1222 COVID-19 vaccine. Data came from immunoSEQ multiplex PCR; TCRdb stores just in-frame clones and leaves some out. This table holds about 79,000 clones, about 83% found once. The sample in question was peripheral blood, obtained 28 days after the second AZD1222 dose. The receptors here all came from an adult who received the AZD1222 COVID-19 vaccine.

This chain uses TRBV25-1 with TRBJ1-6; a possible D gene is TRBD1 (5 bases). Trimming cost V 4 bases and J 6 bases, with 16 bases left between them. The CDR3 has 16 amino acids. Germline loops: CDR1 MGHDK, CDR2 SYGVNS. CDR3 loop: CASSVPGGRGNSPLHF. The DNA of the CDR3 is TGTGCCAGCAGTGTACCCGGGGGTAGGGGTAATTCACCCCTCCACTTT.

This clone was observed a few times. The chain carries TRBV9 and TRBJ1-1, with TRBD1 as a possible D gene (5 bases). This CDR3 has 19 residues. CDR1 and CDR2 (germline): SGDLS, YYNGEE. Trimming took 3 bases from V and 0 from J, leaving 24 bases between them. CDR3 in DNA: TGTGCCAGCAGCGCCGGGGACCCAACTCGATGGTCGGTGAACACTGAAGCTTTCTTT. It codes for CASSAGDPTRWSVNTEAFF. The variable domain in full, with the rest retrieved from reference TRBV9 and TRBJ1-1, is DSGVTQTPKHLITATGQRVTLRCSPRSGDLSVYWYQQSLDQGLQFLIQYYNGEERAKGNILERFSAQQFPDLHSELNLSSLELGDSALYFCASSAGDPTRWSVNTEAFFGQGTRLTVV.

The chain couples TRBV27 to TRBJ2-3; 10 bases are shared with TRBD2. Looked up from germline, CDR1 is MNHEY and CDR2 is SMNVEV (reference sequence). The CDR3 covers 13 residues. The V segment lost 4 bases and the J segment 11 bases; nucleotides outside the gene matches: 6. For the CDR3, the DNA is TGTGCCAGCAGTTCCCCTAGCGGGAGCAGGCAGTATTTT. Its protein product is CASSSPSGSRQYF.

This rearrangement joins TRBV4-1 to TRBJ2-7; the match to TRBD2 covers 10 bases. There are 17 residues in the CDR3. V trimming: 0 bases; J trimming: 4 bases; junction bases outside the gene matches: 9. Germline assignment: CDR1 MGHRA and CDR2 YSYEKL. The CDR3 sequence is CASSQEDMERGGYEQYF. The CDR3 DNA is TGCGCCAGCAGCCAAGAGGATATGGAGCGGGGGGGGTACGAGCAGTACTTC.

This clone was detected only once. This chain uses TRBV7-2 with TRBJ2-7; 8 nucleotides match TRBD2. There are 17 residues in the CDR3. Germline V gene lookup returns CDR1 SGHTA and CDR2 FQGNSA. V dropped 4 bases and J dropped 0; count of bases not matched to a gene: 11. The chain's CDR3 is CASSSPRGSGNSYEQYF. Here the CDR3 DNA reads TGTGCCAGCAGCTCCCCTCGGGGTAGCGGGAACTCCTACGAGCAGTACTTC.

The CDR3 nucleotides are TGCAGCGTTGTCGGATCCCAAGAGACCCAGTACTTC. Translation gives CSVVGSQETQYF. This chain links TRBV29-1 with TRBJ2-5; no reliable D call. With 4 bases removed from V and 1 base from J, the gap between germline ends came to 7 bases. Germline values: CDR1 SQVTM, CDR2 ANQGSEA. There are 12 residues in the CDR3.

The table lists this clone with a few counts. This chain joins TRBV14 and TRBJ1-4; a possible D gene is TRBD1 (6 bases). Germline V gene data show CDR1 as SGHDN and CDR2 as FVKESK. Trimming left V 0 bases short and J 7 bases short, with 18 bases between. The CDR3 is made up of 17 amino acids. CDR3 in DNA: TGTGCCAGCAGCCAAGATGTTTCGGGAAGGGGGGGTGAAAAACTGTTTTTT. This codes for CASSQDVSGRGGEKLFF.

The CDR3 region is CASRGTGWGVWNTGELFF. As DNA, the CDR3 is TGTGCCAGTAGAGGGACAGGGTGGGGTGTCTGGAACACCGGGGAGCTGTTTTTT. The chain has TRBV19 and TRBJ2-2, with 9 bases fitting TRBD1. The V gene end was trimmed by 6 bases and the J gene end by 1 base; junction bases not matched to a gene: 12. CDR1 LNHDA and CDR2 SQIVND come from the germline V gene (reference sequence). The CDR3 is 18 residues long. Full variable domain (rest looked up from reference TRBV19 and TRBJ2-2): DGGITQSPKYLFRKEGQNVTLSCEQNLNHDAMYWYRQDPGQGLRLIYYSQIVNDFQKGDIAEGYSVSREKKESFPLTVTSAQKNPTAFYLCASRGTGWGVWNTGELFFGEGSRLTVL.

The gene calls are TRBV27 and TRBJ1-3, with 8 bases identical to TRBD1. Trimming cost V 6 bases and J 1 base; bases outside gene matches: 2. This CDR3 comprises 14 residues. From germline, CDR1 is MNHEY and CDR2 SMNVEV (reference sequence). The CDR3 sequence: CASSTGGSGNTIYF. The CDR3 region has the DNA TGTGCCAGCAGCACAGGGGGATCTGGAAACACCATATATTTT.

The rearrangement uses TRBV19 and TRBJ1-5; TRBD1 agrees at 10 bases. Germline CDR1 reads LNHDA; CDR2 reads SQIVND (reference sequence). V gave up 9 bases and J gave up 2 bases; unmatched junction bases: 4. The CDR3 is 14 residues long. The CDR3 coding sequence is TGTGCCAGCCGACAGGGGGCTGGCAATCAGCCCCAGCATTTT. Translation: CASRQGAGNQPQHF.

V and J are TRBV2 and TRBJ2-2; D perhaps matches TRBD2 (5 bases). The CDR3 length is 14 residues. Germline CDR1 SNHLY, CDR2 FYNNEI. V lost 4 bases and J lost 4, with 10 bases in between. The CDR3 sequence: CASSVARATGELFF. CDR3 DNA sequence: TGTGCCAGCAGTGTAGCGCGGGCCACCGGGGAGCTGTTTTTT.

The J gene is TRBJ2-3, the V gene TRBV10-3, with TRBD2 identical over 8 bases. Germline V gene sequence: CDR1 ENHRY, CDR2 SYGVKD. V trimming: 8 bases; J trimming: 6 bases; junction bases outside the gene matches: 13. This CDR3 contains 15 residues. The CDR3 loop reads CAIWRGTRYSDTQYF. The CDR3, as DNA: TGTGCCATCTGGCGAGGGACTAGGTACTCGGATACGCAGTATTTT.

The V gene is TRBV24-1, the J gene TRBJ1-3, with unresolved D. The V end lost 12 bases, the J end lost 0 bases, and 8 bases lay between the germline ends. The CDR3 has 12 amino acids. CDR1 and CDR2 (germline): KGHDR, SFDVKD. The CDR3 nucleotides read TGTGCCGTCAGAACCTCTGGAAACACCATATATTTT. It is translated as CAVRTSGNTIYF.

V gene TRBV28 combines with J gene TRBJ2-1; the D is unclear. The CDR3 consists of 12 residues. The germline gives CDR1 MDHEN, CDR2 SYDVKM. The V and J ends lost 4 bases and 6 bases respectively, with 7 bases between them. CDR3 nucleotides: TGTGCCAGCAGTTCCGTGCGCAATGAGCAGTTCTTC. It codes for CASSSVRNEQFF.

This sequence joins TRBV7-2 and TRBJ2-1, with D perhaps being TRBD1 or TRBD2 (5 bases each). The CDR3 contains 16 residues. V shed 5 bases and J shed 5 bases, with 19 bases lying between them. Germline lookup yields CDR1 SGHTA and CDR2 FQGNSA. The CDR3 region is CASSPFGAATHNEQFF. CDR3 nucleotides: TGTGCCAGCAGCCCATTCGGGGCGGCAACCCACAATGAGCAGTTCTTC.

The chain links TRBV18 to TRBJ1-5; D remains ambiguous. Germline values: CDR1 KGHSH, CDR2 LQKENI. Between the trimmed V and J ends, which lost 4 bases and 5 bases, there was a span of 9 bases. The CDR3 is made up of 13 amino acids. Here the CDR3 DNA reads TGTGCCAGCTCACGGAACGAGGATCAGCCCCAGCATTTT. It codes for CASSRNEDQPQHF.

The CDR3 loop is CASSPQPMGSGNTIYF. The CDR3 coding sequence is TGTGCCAGCTCACCACAGCCCATGGGGTCTGGAAACACCATATATTTT. The chain links TRBV18 to TRBJ1-3, with D unclear. Trimming shortened V by 1 base and J by 1 base, and 11 bases separated the two germline ends. The CDR3 is 16 residues long. Germline CDR1 KGHSH, CDR2 LQKENI.

This clone was seen just once. The V gene is TRBV7-2, the J gene TRBJ2-5; D is unresolved. CDR3 size: 14 residues. Germline CDR1 SGHTA, CDR2 FQGNSA. Trimming took 5 bases from V and 1 from J, leaving 11 bases between them. CDR3: CASSEWASQETQYF. DNA of the CDR3: TGTGCCAGCAGCGAATGGGCTAGCCAAGAGACCCAGTACTTC.

V and J are TRBV4-3 and TRBJ2-7; no reliable D call. From germline, CDR1 is LGHNA and CDR2 YSLEER. The CDR3 is 17 residues long. The V end lost 0 bases, the J end lost 0 bases, and 15 bases lay between the germline ends. CDR3 residues: CASSQDSRTPSSYEQYF. The CDR3 coding sequence is TGCGCCAGCAGCCAAGATAGTAGAACACCGAGCTCCTACGAGCAGTACTTC.

The chain carries TRBV19 and TRBJ1-2, with D perhaps matching TRBD1 (5 bases). Trimming shortened V by 3 bases and J by 7 bases, and 12 bases separated the two germline ends. The CDR3 is 13 amino acids. Per germline, CDR1 LNHDA and CDR2 SQIVND (reference sequence). CDR3: CASSMGRVVGYTF. CDR3 DNA sequence: TGTGCCAGTAGTATGGGCAGGGTAGTTGGCTACACCTTC. The whole variable domain, remainder taken from reference TRBV19 and TRBJ1-2, is DGGITQSPKYLFRKEGQNVTLSCEQNLNHDAMYWYRQDPGQGLRLIYYSQIVNDFQKGDIAEGYSVSREKKESFPLTVTSAQKNPTAFYLCASSMGRVVGYTFGSGTRLTVV.

V gene TRBV10-2 combines with J gene TRBJ2-2, with D possibly matching TRBD1 (6 bases). Trimming removed 7 bases at V and 6 bases at J, with 12 bases between. This CDR3 comprises 13 residues. The germline V gene encodes CDR1 WSHSY and CDR2 SAAADI. CDR3 protein: CASTPGTPGELFF. The CDR3 nucleotides are TGCGCCAGCACCCCGGGGACACCCGGGGAGCTGTTTTTT.

V is TRBV4-1 and J is TRBJ2-2; no clear D. CDR3 length equals 13 residues. The germline V gene encodes CDR1 MGHRA and CDR2 YSYEKL. Trimming cost V 0 bases and J 6 bases, with 5 bases left between them. CDR3 amino acids: CASSQESPGELFF. DNA for the CDR3: TGCGCCAGCAGCCAAGAGAGCCCCGGGGAGCTGTTTTTT.

With regard to this clone: Germline is not matched at one junction end, which may reflect a read error. The chain combines TRBV30 with TRBJ2-1; D is perhaps TRBD2 (6 bases). This CDR3 has 12 amino acids. The V gene's germline CDR1 is GTSNPN and CDR2 SVGIG (reference sequence). CDR3 sequence: CAWSSSTGREVF. The CDR3, as DNA: TGTGCCTGGAGTTCCTCGACGGGCAGGGAGGTCTTC.

The V call is TRBV9, the J call TRBJ2-1; D is unclear. The CDR3 runs 13 residues. CDR1 is SGDLS, CDR2 YYNGEE, per germline. V lost 5 bases, J lost 6 bases, and 12 bases lay in between. CDR3 in amino acids: CASSDSPRNEQFF. The CDR3 coding sequence is TGTGCCAGCAGTGACTCTCCCCGCAATGAGCAGTTCTTC.

The rearrangement uses TRBV4-1 and TRBJ1-1; D is ambiguous. CDR3 size: 12 residues. V dropped 5 bases and J dropped 2 bases, with 6 bases sitting between them. Looked up from germline, CDR1 is MGHRA and CDR2 is YSYEKL. The DNA for the CDR3 is TGCGCCAGCAGCACCCACAACACTGAAGCTTTCTTT. It specifies CASSTHNTEAFF.

J is TRBJ2-1 and V is TRBV30, with D unresolved. Trimming left V 2 bases short and J 8 bases short, with 7 bases between. This CDR3 has 11 residues. Germline V gives CDR1 GTSNPN, CDR2 SVGIG (reference sequence). DNA of the CDR3: TGTGCCTGGAGTCCTGGCTATGAGCAGTTCTTC. This translates into CAWSPGYEQFF.

V gene TRBV13 combines with J gene TRBJ2-3; no clear D. Germline CDR1 and CDR2: PRHDT and FYEKMQ (reference sequence). V was trimmed by 1 base and J by 4 bases, leaving 9 bases between them. The CDR3 spans 14 residues. CDR3 protein: CASSLALPADTQYF. CDR3 nucleotides: TGTGCCAGCAGCTTAGCCCTGCCCGCAGATACGCAGTATTTT.

The J gene is TRBJ1-5, the V gene TRBV6-6; D possibly corresponds to TRBD1 (5 bases). The CDR3 totals 14 residues. Trimming removed 3 bases at V and 4 bases at J, with 10 bases between. Germline V gene sequence: CDR1 MNHNY, CDR2 SVGAGI (reference sequence). CDR3 coding DNA: TGTGCCAGCAGTTATGGGTCAGGGAATCAGCCCCAGCATTTT. It encodes CASSYGSGNQPQHF.

The V call is TRBV28, the J call TRBJ1-4; D not certain. The V gene lost 5 bases and the J gene lost 5 bases, with 15 bases spanning the gap. CDR3 length: 15 residues. Germline-derived CDR1 and CDR2 are MDHEN and SYDVKM. CDR3 in DNA: TGTGCCAGCAGTCACTGGCAGGACGGAAATGAAAAACTGTTTTTT. Encoded protein: CASSHWQDGNEKLFF.

The chain links TRBV6-2 or TRBV6-3 to TRBJ1-1; TRBD1 is a possible D gene (5 bases). The V gene lost 2 bases and the J gene lost 0 bases, with 16 bases spanning the gap. The germline V gene has CDR1 MNHEY and CDR2 SVGEGT. There are 17 residues in the CDR3. In DNA form, the CDR3 reads TGTGCCAGCAGTTACGAGCAGGGTGGGCCAATGAACACTGAAGCTTTCTTT. This encodes CASSYEQGGPMNTEAFF.